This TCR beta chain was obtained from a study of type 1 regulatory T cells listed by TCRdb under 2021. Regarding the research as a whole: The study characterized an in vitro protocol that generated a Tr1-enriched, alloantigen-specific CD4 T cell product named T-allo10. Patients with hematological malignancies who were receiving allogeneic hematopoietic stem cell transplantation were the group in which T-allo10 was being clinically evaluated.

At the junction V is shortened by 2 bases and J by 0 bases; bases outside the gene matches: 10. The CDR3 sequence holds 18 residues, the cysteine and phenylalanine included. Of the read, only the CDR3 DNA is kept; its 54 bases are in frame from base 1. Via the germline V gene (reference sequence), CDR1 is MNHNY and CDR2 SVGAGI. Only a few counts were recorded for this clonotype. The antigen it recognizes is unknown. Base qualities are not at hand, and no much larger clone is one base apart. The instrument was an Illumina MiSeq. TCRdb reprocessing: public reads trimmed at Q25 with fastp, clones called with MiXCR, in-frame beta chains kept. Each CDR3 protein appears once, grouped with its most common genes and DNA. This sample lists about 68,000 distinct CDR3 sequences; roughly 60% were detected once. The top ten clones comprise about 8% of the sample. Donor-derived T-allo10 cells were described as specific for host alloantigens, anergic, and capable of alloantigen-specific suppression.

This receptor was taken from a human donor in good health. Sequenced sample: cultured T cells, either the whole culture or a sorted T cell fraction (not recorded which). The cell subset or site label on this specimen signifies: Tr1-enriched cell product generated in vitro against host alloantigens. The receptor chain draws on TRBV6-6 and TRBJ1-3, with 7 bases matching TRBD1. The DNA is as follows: TGTGCCAGCAGTTACCCGAACAGGGGACTGAGCTCTGGAAACACCATATATTTT. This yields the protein CASSYPNRGLSSGNTIYF.